This T cell receptor (beta chain) was retrieved from a study of blood T cell repertoires in COVID-19. In the study overall: Material from acute and convalescent COVID-19 was sourced from the United States, Italy and Spain. In each case, the material was cDNA or gDNA derived from T cells, B-cell-depleted T cells, or PBMCs.

Original data processing: The assay estimated nucleated cells by amplifying reference gene primers. Sequenced by immunoSEQ multiplex PCR; TCRdb stores in-frame clones only, minus some. Clone size and the V and J calls come from that table; the DNA yielded D and trimming. The sample yields around 150,000 clones, approximately 92% seen once. This CDR3 region has 14 residues. CDR1 KGHDR and CDR2 SFDVKD come from the germline V gene. V lost 7 bases, J lost 8 bases, and 8 bases stayed unmatched. During active infection, Seattle patients enrolled and were then monitored through disease. The chain has TRBV24-1 and TRBJ2-1; TRBD2 aligns across 9 bases. Sequencing was done on a sample of peripheral blood. The source is a man aged 25 to 45 with COVID-19, enrolled during active disease. CDR3 sequence: CATRISGGGDEQFF. In nucleotides, the CDR3 is TGTGCCACCAGGATCTCTGGCGGGGGGGATGAGCAGTTCTTC.